This note documents a single TCR beta chain sequence. The sample comes from a study of blood T cell repertoires in COVID-19. The overall study: Collection of acute and convalescent COVID-19 samples took place in the United States, Italy and Spain. T cells, B-cell-depleted T cells, or PBMCs provided the cDNA or gDNA that served as material.

CDR3 length equals 16 residues. With V trimmed by 4 bases and J by 5 bases, 9 bases remained unmatched. Germline CDR1 and CDR2: SGHAT and FQNNGV. Authors' analysis steps: Quantification of nucleated cells was approximated via reference gene primer amplification. Clones were sequenced by immunoSEQ multiplex PCR, and TCRdb holds only the in-frame ones, with some missing. V and J calls plus clone size are reproduced from that table; the DNA served to infer D and trimming. This repertoire shows around 69,000 clones, roughly 80% found once; its top ten account for 20%. The sample taken for sequencing was peripheral blood. The sequence was obtained from a woman in her seventies with acute or convalescent COVID-19. The V and J genes are TRBV11-2 and TRBJ2-5; 11 nucleotides line up with TRBD2. CDR3 sequence (DNA): TGTGCCAGCAGCTCCGTGATAGCGGGAGGGCGGGAGACCCAGTACTTC. This encodes CASSSVIAGGRETQYF.